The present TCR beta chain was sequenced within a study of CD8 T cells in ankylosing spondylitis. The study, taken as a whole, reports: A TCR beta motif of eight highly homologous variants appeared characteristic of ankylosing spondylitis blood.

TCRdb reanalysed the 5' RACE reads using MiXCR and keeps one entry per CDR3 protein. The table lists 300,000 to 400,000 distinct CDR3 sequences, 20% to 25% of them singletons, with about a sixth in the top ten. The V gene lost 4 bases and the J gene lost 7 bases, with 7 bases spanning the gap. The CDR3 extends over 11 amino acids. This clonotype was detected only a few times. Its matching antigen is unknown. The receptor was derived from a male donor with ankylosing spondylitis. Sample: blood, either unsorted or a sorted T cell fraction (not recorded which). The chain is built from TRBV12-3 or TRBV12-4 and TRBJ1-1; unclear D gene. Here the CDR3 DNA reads TGTGCCAGCAGTTCGGAAGGTGAAGCTTTCTTT. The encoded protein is CASSSEGEAFF.